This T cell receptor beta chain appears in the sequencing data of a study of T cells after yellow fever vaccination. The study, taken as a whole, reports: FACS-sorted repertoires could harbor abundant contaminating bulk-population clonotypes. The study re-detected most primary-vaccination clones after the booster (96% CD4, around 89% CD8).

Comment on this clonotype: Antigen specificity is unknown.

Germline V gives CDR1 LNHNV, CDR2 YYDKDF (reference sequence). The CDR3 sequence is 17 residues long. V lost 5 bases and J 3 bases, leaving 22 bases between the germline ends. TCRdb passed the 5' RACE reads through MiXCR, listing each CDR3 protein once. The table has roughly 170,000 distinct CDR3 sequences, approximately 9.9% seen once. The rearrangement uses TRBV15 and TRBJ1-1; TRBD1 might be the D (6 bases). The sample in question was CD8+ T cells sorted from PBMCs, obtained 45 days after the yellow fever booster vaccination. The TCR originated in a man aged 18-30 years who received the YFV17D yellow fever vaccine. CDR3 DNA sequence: TGTGCCACCAGCTCAGTAGGGGGAAGGGTCGGGGACACTGAAGCTTTCTTT. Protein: CATSSVGGRVGDTEAFF.